The text below deals with one TCR beta chain. The target antigen is unknown. This entry belongs to a study of cytomegalovirus exposure and HLA in healthy donors. The study's findings and limits: Within the data, a cluster of highly shared sequence variants was likely a sequencing artifact.

V lost 7 bases and J 3 bases, leaving 13 bases between the germline ends. CDR1 is MNHEY and CDR2 is SVGAGI in the germline V gene. The CDR3 has 15 residues. Although they were nominally healthy when sampled, donors likely had unrecorded immune exposures. In the PCR, 60 Vbeta and 13 Jbeta primers were used. Sequenced by immunoSEQ multiplex PCR; TCRdb stores in-frame clones only, minus some. Seen here are about 190,000 clones, about four fifths observed once, and the top ten hold approximately 5%. V usage is TRBV6-5 and J usage is TRBJ1-6; tentatively, D is TRBD1 (5 bases). The receptor was isolated from a man aged 25-45 years in good health and CMV-seropositive. The sequenced sample consisted of PBMCs. CDR3 sequence reads: CASTPRANYNSPLHF. CDR3 DNA sequence: TGTGCCAGCACCCCCAGGGCAAACTATAATTCACCCCTCCACTTT.